This T cell receptor (beta chain) was sequenced for a study of tumor and adjacent non-tumor tissue in lung cancer. Overall study: The patients, around 10 men and 5 or 6 women, were about 30 to 85 with stage I to III disease. Study-level findings and limits: Compared with tumor, normal lung showed significantly lower TCR diversity. Normal lung showed higher cumulative top 100 clone frequency than tumor.

Comment on this clonotype: Its antigen is unknown. A read error is likely, as this CDR3 ends without the conserved phenylalanine or tryptophan.

Three rounds of nested PCR, following a modified ARM-PCR protocol, produced the TCRbeta library. TCRdb reanalysed the multiplex PCR reads using MiXCR and keeps one entry per CDR3 protein. The table has 60,000 to 90,000 distinct CDR3 sequences, under 70% seen once; the top ten hold about 27%. There are 13 residues in the CDR3. No cell sorting was done before RNA was extracted from the tissue. The normal lung tissue was taken more than 3 cm from the tumor edge. Sequencing was performed on distant non-tumor lung tissue. The chain recombines TRBV12-3 or TRBV12-4 with TRBJ2-7; 7 positions agree with TRBD1. The sequence was obtained from a woman aged 45-65 years with non-small cell lung cancer. CDR3 sequence reads: CVSSLNRGYEQYL. CDR3 coding DNA: TGTGTCAGCAGTTTGAACAGGGGTTACGAGCAGTACTTA.